These 28 T cell receptor beta chains were sequenced from one sample in a study of patients and donors after allogeneic stem cell transplantation. TCRdb re-derived calls from the RT-PCR reads in MiXCR, one entry per CDR3 protein. The repertoire holds about 960,000 distinct CDR3 sequences, about 20% seen once, with 5% to 7.5% in the top ten. The sequenced material came from blood, either unsorted or a sorted T cell fraction (not recorded which). The receptors here all came from a human donor who was either an allogeneic HSCT recipient or a stem cell or donor lymphocyte infusion donor (not recorded which). It is not recorded whose cells these are; they may come from a transplant donor.

This clonotype has more than one count but fewer than ten. The CDR3 region is CASSPGRFTYNEQFF. CDR3 bases: TGTGCCAGCAGCCCCGGGAGATTCACCTACAATGAGCAGTTCTTC. The chain links TRBV11-3 to TRBJ2-1; possibly TRBD2 for D (6 bases). The CDR3 extends over 15 amino acids. Germline assignment: CDR1 SGHNT and CDR2 YENEEA. V was shortened by 5 bases and J by 2 bases, with 13 bases between the two germline ends.

The genes are TRBV7-3 and TRBJ2-1; D remains ambiguous. The CDR3 has 14 amino acids. Germline-derived CDR1 and CDR2 are SGHTA and FQGTGA. V was clipped by 2 bases and J by 8 bases, with 13 bases between them. The CDR3 coding sequence is TGTGCCAGCAGCTTAGGGTCCCTCGGCGATGAGCAGTTCTTC. Its protein is CASSLGSLGDEQFF.

This sequence joins TRBV28 and TRBJ1-2, with D possibly matching TRBD1 (6 bases). There are 13 residues in the CDR3. V lost 3 bases, J lost 8 bases, and 13 bases lay in between. Looked up from germline, CDR1 is MDHEN and CDR2 is SYDVKM. The CDR3 sequence is CASSFRTARGYTF. The CDR3 DNA follows: TGTGCCAGCAGTTTTAGGACAGCAAGAGGCTACACCTTC.

The chain is built from TRBV3-1 and TRBJ1-6; D gene ambiguous. The CDR3 totals 14 residues. Looked up from germline, CDR1 is LGHDT and CDR2 is YNNKEL (reference sequence). V was shortened by 4 bases and J by 9 bases, with 13 bases between the two germline ends. CDR3 amino acids: CASSPKAGISPLHF. CDR3 DNA: TGTGCCAGCAGCCCCAAGGCAGGAATTTCACCCCTCCACTTT.

This sequence joins TRBV9 and TRBJ2-7, with unresolved D. Germline loops: CDR1 SGDLS, CDR2 YYNGEE. The CDR3 is made up of 12 amino acids. V was shortened by 0 bases and J by 5 bases, with 6 bases between the two germline ends. CDR3 sequence: CASSVAENEQYF. Here the CDR3 DNA reads TGTGCCAGCAGCGTAGCGGAGAACGAGCAGTACTTC.

Only a few counts were recorded for this clonotype. The rearrangement uses TRBV7-7 and TRBJ2-1; 8 bases agree with TRBD2. The CDR3 spans 16 residues. V trimming: 2 bases; J trimming: 1 base; junction bases outside the gene matches: 4. CDR1 and CDR2 from the germline V gene are SSHAT and FNYEAQ (reference sequence). The CDR3 DNA reads as TGTGCCAGCAGCTTAATGGCGGGAGGATCCTACAATGAGCAGTTCTTC. Its protein is CASSLMAGGSYNEQFF.

The chain uses TRBV20-1 and TRBJ1-5; D ambiguous. The V end lost 0 bases, the J end lost 1 base, and 13 bases lay between the germline ends. CDR3 size: 16 residues. Per germline, CDR1 DFQATT and CDR2 SNEGSKA (reference sequence). As DNA, the CDR3 is TGCAGTGCTAGAGATTTACAGTCTACCAGCAATCAGCCCCAGCATTTT. It translates to CSARDLQSTSNQPQHF.

This clonotype was observed a handful of times. The chain combines TRBV9 with TRBJ1-2, with D tentatively TRBD1 (5 bases). There are 14 residues in the CDR3. V lost 3 bases to trimming and J lost 2 bases, with 11 bases between them. Looked up from germline, CDR1 is SGDLS and CDR2 is YYNGEE. DNA of the CDR3: TGTGCCAGCAGCGCCGGGACTCTGAACTATGGCTACACCTTC. It yields the protein CASSAGTLNYGYTF. The full variable domain, with the rest looked up from reference TRBV9 and TRBJ1-2, is DSGVTQTPKHLITATGQRVTLRCSPRSGDLSVYWYQQSLDQGLQFLIQYYNGEERAKGNILERFSAQQFPDLHSELNLSSLELGDSALYFCASSAGTLNYGYTFGSGTRLTVV.

V and J are TRBV4-2 and TRBJ2-6, with TRBD2 identical over 11 bases. J was trimmed by 2 bases and V by 4 bases; bases with no gene match: 7. CDR3 length: 18 residues. Germline lookup yields CDR1 LGHNA and CDR2 YNFKEQ. CDR3 nucleotides: TGTGCCAGCAGCCCGTCGTTAGCGGGAGGGCCTGGGGCCAACGTCCTGACTTTC. It encodes CASSPSLAGGPGANVLTF.

In this sample, this clonotype turned up a few times. The chain joins TRBV20-1 to TRBJ2-7; D is ambiguous. The CDR3 runs 15 residues. Germline values: CDR1 DFQATT, CDR2 SNEGSKA (reference sequence). Trimming removed 5 bases from V and 1 base from J, with 18 bases in between. The CDR3 reads CSAPATSSTSYEQYF. The CDR3 DNA is TGCAGTGCTCCGGCTACCTCTAGTACTTCCTACGAGCAGTACTTC.

The genes are TRBV3-1 and TRBJ2-5; 10 bases agree with TRBD2. CDR1 and CDR2 from the germline V gene are LGHDT and YNNKEL (reference sequence). V lost 7 bases to trimming and J lost 4 bases; unmatched junction nucleotides: 6. The CDR3 covers 14 residues. The chain's CDR3 is CASTLSGRAETQYF. For the CDR3, the DNA is TGTGCCAGCACCCTGAGCGGGAGGGCAGAGACCCAGTACTTC.

V is TRBV19 and J is TRBJ2-7, with D perhaps matching TRBD1 (5 bases). Germline values: CDR1 LNHDA, CDR2 SQIVND (reference sequence). The CDR3 is 13 residues long. V lost 5 bases, J lost 4 bases, and 12 bases lay in between. The CDR3 here is CASSADRRYEQYF. CDR3 DNA sequence: TGTGCCAGTAGTGCAGACAGAAGATACGAGCAGTACTTC.

This chain joins TRBV5-5 and TRBJ2-2; D is undetermined. The length of the CDR3 is 14 residues. CDR1 and CDR2 from the germline V gene are SGHKS and YYEKEE (reference sequence). Trimming removed 6 bases from V and 2 bases from J, with 11 bases in between. Here the CDR3 reads CASTPYTNTGELFF. CDR3 DNA: TGTGCCAGCACCCCCTATACCAACACCGGGGAGCTGTTTTTT.

The rearrangement links TRBV29-1 to TRBJ2-7, with 11 bases fitting TRBD2. Germline lookup yields CDR1 SQVTM and CDR2 ANQGSEA. The CDR3 is 13 residues long. J gave up 9 bases and V 4 bases, and 8 bases lay outside the gene matches. In DNA form, the CDR3 reads TGCAGCGTTGTACTAGCGGGGGACTTGGGGCAGTACTTC. Its translation is CSVVLAGDLGQYF.

This clonotype has only a few counts. V and J are TRBV12-3 or TRBV12-4 and TRBJ2-2; tentatively, D is TRBD1 or TRBD2 (5 bases each). The CDR3 contains 16 residues. V lost 8 bases and J lost 1, with 17 bases in between. Written as DNA, the CDR3 is TGTGCCAGCGCCTGGGCAGGGACGTTGAACACCGGGGAGCTGTTTTTT. Its protein product is CASAWAGTLNTGELFF.

This clonotype was observed once. This sequence joins TRBV15 and TRBJ2-3; D gene ambiguous. The CDR3 is 14 amino acids. Looked up from germline, CDR1 is LNHNV and CDR2 is YYDKDF (reference sequence). V was cut by 6 bases and J by 3 bases, with 13 bases left in between. This chain's CDR3 is CATRDRGGTDTQYF. Here the CDR3 DNA reads TGTGCCACCAGAGATAGAGGTGGAACAGATACGCAGTATTTT.

This clonotype has more than one count but fewer than ten. This chain uses TRBV4-1 with TRBJ2-7; TRBD1 or TRBD2 may be the D gene (5 bases each). Trimming cost V 4 bases and J 7 bases, with 23 bases left between them. Germline V gene data show CDR1 as MGHRA and CDR2 as YSYEKL. The CDR3 consists of 16 residues. In nucleotides, the CDR3 is TGCGCCAGCAGCCCGCCAGGCCCGGGGCTGGTGGGAGAGCAGTACTTC. Protein product: CASSPPGPGLVGEQYF.

V is TRBV29-1 and J is TRBJ1-1; D might be TRBD1 (5 bases). There are 14 residues in the CDR3. V shed 5 bases and J shed 2 bases, with 15 bases lying between them. Looked up from germline, CDR1 is SQVTM and CDR2 is ANQGSEA. CDR3 bases: TGCAGCGTTTGCCAGACAGCAGTAAACACTGAAGCTTTCTTT. Amino acid sequence: CSVCQTAVNTEAFF.

In its sample, this clonotype was seen many times. The J gene is TRBJ2-2, the V gene TRBV29-1; D is uncertain. V was trimmed by 7 bases and J by 4 bases, leaving 16 bases between them. CDR1 and CDR2 (germline): SQVTM, ANQGSEA. There are 14 residues in the CDR3. For the CDR3, the DNA is TGCAGCGCCGAAACTGGGTTAAGCACCGGGGAGCTGTTTTTT. This translates into CSAETGLSTGELFF.

This clonotype was seen more than once but under ten times. The chain combines TRBV11-2 with TRBJ2-2, with 9 bases identical to TRBD2. The length of the CDR3 is 17 residues. Germline lookup yields CDR1 SGHAT and CDR2 FQNNGV. The ends lost 3 bases at V and 6 bases at J; junction bases unmatched: 11. The CDR3 DNA reads as TGTGCCAGCAGCTTGTGGGGACTAGCCTCATCCGCCGGGGAGCTGTTTTTT. Translated, it gives CASSLWGLASSAGELFF.

This clonotype has only a few counts. The chain employs TRBV6-1 and TRBJ2-5; D is perhaps TRBD1 (6 bases). Deletions cut 7 bases from V and 3 bases from J, with 15 bases between. The germline V gene encodes CDR1 MNHNS and CDR2 SASEGT. This CDR3 region has 14 residues. CDR3 bases: TGTGCCAGCACGGGTCAGGCAGGGGAAGAGACCCAGTACTTC. Protein: CASTGQAGEETQYF.

The chain has TRBV18 and TRBJ1-1; TRBD1 is a possible D gene (5 bases). Germline CDR1 and CDR2: KGHSH and LQKENI. The CDR3 is made up of 13 amino acids. V was trimmed by 2 bases and J by 8 bases, leaving 12 bases between them. The CDR3, as DNA: TGTGCCAGCTCACCAGTTGACAGACCAGAAGCTTTCTTT. Its protein product is CASSPVDRPEAFF.

Only a few counts were recorded for this clonotype. V is TRBV18 and J is TRBJ2-2; D possibly corresponds to TRBD1 (5 bases). This CDR3 comprises 14 residues. CDR1 KGHSH and CDR2 LQKENI come from the germline V gene. Trimming removed 4 bases from V and 3 bases from J, with 9 bases in between. The CDR3 spells CASSLKQDTGELFF. The DNA of the CDR3 is TGTGCCAGCTCACTTAAACAGGACACCGGGGAGCTGTTTTTT.

This sequence joins TRBV20-1 and TRBJ2-7; TRBD1 is a possible D gene (7 bases). V was trimmed by 3 bases and J by 3 bases, leaving 12 bases between them. CDR1 and CDR2 (germline): DFQATT, SNEGSKA (reference sequence). The CDR3 contains 13 residues. CDR3 DNA sequence: TGCAGTGCTAGTTTCCAGGGGGGCTACGAGCAGTACTTC. Its translation is CSASFQGGYEQYF.

The gene calls are TRBV3-1 and TRBJ2-1; no definite D call. From germline, CDR1 is LGHDT and CDR2 YNNKEL (reference sequence). V was clipped by 3 bases and J by 5 bases, with 5 bases between them. This CDR3 is 12 amino acids long. The CDR3 loop reads CASSHFNNEQFF. The CDR3 DNA is TGTGCCAGCAGCCATTTCAACAATGAGCAGTTCTTC.

The V call is TRBV6-2 or TRBV6-3, the J call TRBJ1-2; maybe TRBD1 (6 bases). V lost 4 bases to trimming and J lost 4 bases, with 22 bases between them. The CDR3 has 17 amino acids. Germline assignment: CDR1 MNHEY and CDR2 SVGEGT. CDR3 sequence: CASSSLRTAFSTYGYTF. In DNA form, the CDR3 reads TGTGCCAGCAGTTCTCTTAGGACAGCTTTTAGCACCTATGGCTACACCTTC.

This clonotype was seen more than once but under ten times. The chain has TRBV4-3 and TRBJ2-2; D is uncertain. V shed 0 bases and J shed 6 bases, with 17 bases lying between them. The CDR3 has 17 residues. The germline V gene encodes CDR1 LGHNA and CDR2 YSLEER. This CDR3 reads CASSQESGTKWSGELFF. CDR3 sequence (DNA): TGCGCCAGCAGCCAAGAGTCAGGAACTAAGTGGTCCGGGGAGCTGTTTTTT.

The rearrangement uses TRBV6-2 or TRBV6-3 and TRBJ2-7; a possible D gene is TRBD2 (5 bases). From germline, CDR1 is MNHEY and CDR2 SVGEGT. This CDR3 spans 14 amino acids. V was trimmed by 7 bases and J by 4 bases, leaving 17 bases between them. The CDR3 sequence is CASNHQTRGYEQYF. CDR3 DNA sequence: TGTGCCAGCAACCACCAGACGAGAGGGTACGAGCAGTACTTC.